This T cell receptor beta chain came from a study of blood T cell repertoires in COVID-19. The V gene's germline CDR1 is MNHEY and CDR2 SVGAGI. CDR3 length: 15 amino acids. Between the trimmed V and J ends, which lost 6 bases and 4 bases, there was a span of 13 bases. Clones were read by immunoSEQ multiplex PCR, and TCRdb kept only the in-frame ones, dropping some. The sample lists 350,000 to 500,000 clones, 70% to 90% seen once, with about 1.4% in the top ten. All enrollees were roughly 18 to 90 years old and from roughly 22 US areas. The TCR sequence derives from a woman between 18 and 29 years old who had been exposed to COVID-19. This chain joins TRBV6-5 and TRBJ1-6, with D perhaps matching TRBD1 (5 bases). The sequenced material came from PBMCs or T cells enriched from blood (not recorded which). The CDR3 reads CASRRTSPYNSPLHF. The CDR3 nucleotides read TGTGCCAGCAGGAGGACAAGCCCATATAATTCACCCCTCCACTTT.